Listed here are 4 T cell receptor beta chains from one sample, sequenced in a study of glioma-infiltrating T cells. The iRepertoire nested amplicon-rescue multiplex PCR amplified TCR alpha and beta CDR3s from RNA. TCRdb re-analysed the multiplex PCR reads in MiXCR, keeping a single row per CDR3 protein. The data hold roughly 120,000 distinct CDR3 sequences, with less than 30% observed a single time. The sample taken for sequencing was glioma tissue, nonneoplastic brain tissue, or PBMCs (not recorded which). These receptors came from a human donor with low-grade glioma or glioblastoma, undergoing nonglioma brain surgery, or in good health (not recorded which).

The rearrangement uses TRBV5-4 and TRBJ2-5; D may be TRBD2 (6 bases). Germline lookup yields CDR1 SGHNT and CDR2 YYREEE (reference sequence). The CDR3 runs to 15 residues. Deletions cut 0 bases from V and 5 bases from J, with 14 bases between. The CDR3 loop reads CASSLDPGGIETQYF. DNA for the CDR3: TGTGCCAGCAGCTTGGATCCCGGAGGGATCGAGACCCAGTACTTC.

This clonotype was counted ten times or more. This chain connects TRBV27 to TRBJ2-3, with 8 positions matching TRBD2. The CDR3 loop spans 13 amino acids. The V gene's germline CDR1 is MNHEY and CDR2 SMNVEV (reference sequence). V shed 6 bases, J shed 6 bases, and the junction held 5 bases outside the gene matches. CDR3 coding DNA: TGTGCCAGCAGCCGACGACTAGCGGATACGCAGTATTTT. Translating gives CASSRRLADTQYF.

This clonotype was observed at least ten times. The chain has TRBV28 and TRBJ2-1; weak D call: TRBD2 (5 bases). This CDR3 has 16 residues. Deletions cut 3 bases from V and 5 bases from J, with 17 bases between. Germline CDR1 reads MDHEN; CDR2 reads SYDVKM. For the CDR3, the DNA is TGTGCCAGCAGTTTGGGTAGGTCGGGGAAGGACAATGAGCAGTTCTTC. This sequence encodes CASSLGRSGKDNEQFF.

This clonotype turned up a few times. This rearrangement joins TRBV4-3 to TRBJ2-3; TRBD1 is a possible D gene (5 bases). The ends were cut back, 1 base at V and 6 bases at J, with 11 bases in the middle. The CDR3 extends over 14 amino acids. Germline V gene sequence: CDR1 LGHNA, CDR2 YSLEER. In nucleotides, the CDR3 is TGCGCCAGCAGCCAAGTTAGCACAGGCGATACGCAGTATTTT. It encodes CASSQVSTGDTQYF.